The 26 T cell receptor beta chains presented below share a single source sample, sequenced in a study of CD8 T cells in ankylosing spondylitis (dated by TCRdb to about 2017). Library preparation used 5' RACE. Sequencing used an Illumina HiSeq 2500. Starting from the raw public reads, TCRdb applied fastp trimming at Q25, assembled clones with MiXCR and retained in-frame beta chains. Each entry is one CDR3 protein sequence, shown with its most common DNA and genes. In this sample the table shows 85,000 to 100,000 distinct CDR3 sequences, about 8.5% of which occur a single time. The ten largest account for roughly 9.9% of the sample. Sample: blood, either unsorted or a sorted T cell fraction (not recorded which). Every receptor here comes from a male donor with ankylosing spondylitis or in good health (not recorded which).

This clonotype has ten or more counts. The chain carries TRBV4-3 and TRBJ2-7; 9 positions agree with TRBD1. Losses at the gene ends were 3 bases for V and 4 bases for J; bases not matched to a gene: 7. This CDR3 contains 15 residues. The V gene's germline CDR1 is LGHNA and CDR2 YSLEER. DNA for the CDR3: TGCGCCAGCAGCCACGGACAGGGGAGCCAGTACGAGCAGTACTTC. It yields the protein CASSHGQGSQYEQYF.

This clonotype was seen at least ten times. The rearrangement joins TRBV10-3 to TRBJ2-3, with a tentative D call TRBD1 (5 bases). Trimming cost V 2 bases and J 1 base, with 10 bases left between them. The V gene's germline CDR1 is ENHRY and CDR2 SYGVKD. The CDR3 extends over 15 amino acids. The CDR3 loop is CAISERGTRTDTQYF. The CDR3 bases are TGTGCCATCAGTGAGAGGGGCACCCGCACAGATACGCAGTATTTT.

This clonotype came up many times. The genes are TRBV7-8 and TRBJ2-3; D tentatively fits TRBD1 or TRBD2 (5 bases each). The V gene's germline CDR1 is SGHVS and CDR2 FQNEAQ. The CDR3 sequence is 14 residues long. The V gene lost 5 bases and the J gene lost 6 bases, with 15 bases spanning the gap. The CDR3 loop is CASSPWDRRDTQYF. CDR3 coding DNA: TGTGCCAGCAGCCCCTGGGACCGCCGGGATACGCAGTATTTT.

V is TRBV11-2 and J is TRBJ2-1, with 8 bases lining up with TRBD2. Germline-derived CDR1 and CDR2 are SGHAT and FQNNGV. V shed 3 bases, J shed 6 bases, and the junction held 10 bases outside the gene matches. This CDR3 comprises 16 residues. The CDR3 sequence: CASSFSGTGRGNEQFF. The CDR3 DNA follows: TGTGCCAGCAGCTTTAGCGGGACGGGCCGGGGCAATGAGCAGTTCTTC. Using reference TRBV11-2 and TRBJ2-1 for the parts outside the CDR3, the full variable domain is EAGVAQSPRYKIIEKRQSVAFWCNPISGHATLYWYQQILGQGPKLLIQFQNNGVVDDSQLPKDRFSAERLKGVDSTLKIQPAKLEDSAVYLCASSFSGTGRGNEQFFGPGTRLTVL.

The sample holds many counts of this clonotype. The chain's CDR3 is CSASSASGARTDTQYF. CDR3 in DNA: TGCAGTGCTAGTTCGGCTAGCGGGGCGCGCACAGATACGCAGTATTTT. This chain connects TRBV20-1 to TRBJ2-3; 9 positions agree with TRBD2. The J segment lost 1 base and the V segment lost 3 bases, leaving 8 bases of the junction unmatched. The CDR3 sequence is 16 residues long. Germline V gene sequence: CDR1 DFQATT, CDR2 SNEGSKA (reference sequence).

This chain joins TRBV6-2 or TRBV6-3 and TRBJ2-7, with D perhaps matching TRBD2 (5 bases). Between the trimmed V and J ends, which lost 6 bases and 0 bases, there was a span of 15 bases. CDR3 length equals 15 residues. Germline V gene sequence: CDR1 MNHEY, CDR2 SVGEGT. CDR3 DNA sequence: TGTGCCAGCAGCCGACGAACGGGAACCTCCTACGAGCAGTACTTC. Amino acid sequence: CASSRRTGTSYEQYF.

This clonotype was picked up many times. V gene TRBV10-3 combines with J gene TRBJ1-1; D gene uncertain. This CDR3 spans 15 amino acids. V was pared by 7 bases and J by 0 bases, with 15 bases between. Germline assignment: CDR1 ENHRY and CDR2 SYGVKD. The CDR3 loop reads CAINSAGIMNTEAFF. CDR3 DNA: TGTGCCATCAACTCAGCGGGAATCATGAACACTGAAGCTTTCTTT.

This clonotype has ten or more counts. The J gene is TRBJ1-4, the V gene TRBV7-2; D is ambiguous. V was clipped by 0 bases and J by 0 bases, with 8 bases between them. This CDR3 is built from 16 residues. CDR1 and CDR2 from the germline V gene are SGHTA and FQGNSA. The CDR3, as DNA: TGTGCCAGCAGCTTAGCCGGTGCCGCAACTAATGAAAAACTGTTTTTT. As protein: CASSLAGAATNEKLFF.

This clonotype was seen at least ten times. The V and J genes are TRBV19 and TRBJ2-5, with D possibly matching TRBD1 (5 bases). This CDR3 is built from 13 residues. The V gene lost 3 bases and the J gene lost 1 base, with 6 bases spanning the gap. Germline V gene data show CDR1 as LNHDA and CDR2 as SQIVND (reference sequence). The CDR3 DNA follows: TGTGCCAGTAGTATCGACAGCCAAGAGACCCAGTACTTC. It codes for CASSIDSQETQYF.

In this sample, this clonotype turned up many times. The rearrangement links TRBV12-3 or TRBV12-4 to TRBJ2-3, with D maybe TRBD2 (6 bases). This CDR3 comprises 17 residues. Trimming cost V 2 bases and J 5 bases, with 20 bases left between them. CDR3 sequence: CASSLRNRVGTGDTQYF. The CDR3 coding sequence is TGTGCCAGCAGTTTACGGAACCGAGTCGGGACTGGAGATACGCAGTATTTT.

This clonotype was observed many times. As DNA, the CDR3 is TGTGCCAGCAGCTTGGGGGACAAACCGCTTTCACCCCTCCACTTT. Its protein is CASSLGDKPLSPLHF. The chain employs TRBV7-3 and TRBJ1-6; D perhaps matches TRBD1 (6 bases). Germline V lookup: CDR1 SGHTA, CDR2 FQGTGA. The CDR3 is 15 amino acids. The V gene lost 3 bases and the J gene lost 9 bases, with 15 bases spanning the gap.

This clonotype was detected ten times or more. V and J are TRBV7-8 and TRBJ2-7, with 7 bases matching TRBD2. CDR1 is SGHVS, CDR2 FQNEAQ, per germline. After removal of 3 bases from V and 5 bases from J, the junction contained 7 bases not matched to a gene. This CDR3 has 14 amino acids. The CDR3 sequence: CASSFSAGLDEQYF. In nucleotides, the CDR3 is TGTGCCAGCAGCTTTTCAGCGGGACTCGACGAGCAGTACTTC. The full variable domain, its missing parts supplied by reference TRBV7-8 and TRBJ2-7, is GAGVSQSPRYKVAKRGQDVALRCDPISGHVSLFWYQQALGQGPEFLTYFQNEAQLDKSGLPSDRFFAERPEGSVSTLKIQRTQQEDSAVYLCASSFSAGLDEQYFGPGTRLTVT.

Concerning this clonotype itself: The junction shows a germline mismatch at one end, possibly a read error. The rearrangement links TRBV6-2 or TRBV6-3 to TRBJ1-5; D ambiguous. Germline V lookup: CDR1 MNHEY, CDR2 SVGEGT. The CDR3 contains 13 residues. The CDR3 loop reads CTSSYENNQPQHF. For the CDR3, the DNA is TGTACCAGCAGTTACGAGAACAATCAGCCCCAGCATTTT.

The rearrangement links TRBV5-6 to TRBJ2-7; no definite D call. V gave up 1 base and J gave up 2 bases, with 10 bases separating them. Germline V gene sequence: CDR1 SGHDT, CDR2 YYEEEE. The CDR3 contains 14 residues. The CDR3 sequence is CASSLRLQTYEQYF. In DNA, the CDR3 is TGTGCCAGCAGCTTGCGCTTACAAACCTACGAGCAGTACTTC.

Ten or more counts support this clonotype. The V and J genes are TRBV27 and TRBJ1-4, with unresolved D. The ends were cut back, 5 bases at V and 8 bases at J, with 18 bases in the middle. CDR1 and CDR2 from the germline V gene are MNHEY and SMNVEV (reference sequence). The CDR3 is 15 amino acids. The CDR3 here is CASSPTIPGGEKLFF. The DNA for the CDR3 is TGTGCCAGCAGTCCCACGATCCCGGGAGGGGAAAAACTGTTTTTT.

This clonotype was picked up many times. CDR3 sequence (DNA): TGTGCCATCGAAACCAACAATGAGCAGTTCTTC. Translated, it gives CAIETNNEQFF. The genes are TRBV10-3 and TRBJ2-1; D remains unclear. The V gene's germline CDR1 is ENHRY and CDR2 SYGVKD. V gave up 8 bases and J gave up 5 bases, with 7 bases separating them. This CDR3 has 11 residues.

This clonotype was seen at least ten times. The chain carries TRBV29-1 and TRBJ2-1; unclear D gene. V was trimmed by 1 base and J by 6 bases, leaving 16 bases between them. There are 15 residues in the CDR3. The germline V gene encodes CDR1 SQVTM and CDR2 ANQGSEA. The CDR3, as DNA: TGCAGCGTTGAAGTCCCCCTACAAAAGCGCAATGAGCAGTTCTTC. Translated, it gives CSVEVPLQKRNEQFF.

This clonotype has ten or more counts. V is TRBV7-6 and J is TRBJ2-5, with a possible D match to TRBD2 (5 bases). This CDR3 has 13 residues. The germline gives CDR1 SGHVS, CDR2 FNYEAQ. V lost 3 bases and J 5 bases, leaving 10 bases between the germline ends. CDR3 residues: CASSFSGSETQYF. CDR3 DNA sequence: TGTGCCAGCAGCTTTTCGGGGTCGGAGACCCAGTACTTC.

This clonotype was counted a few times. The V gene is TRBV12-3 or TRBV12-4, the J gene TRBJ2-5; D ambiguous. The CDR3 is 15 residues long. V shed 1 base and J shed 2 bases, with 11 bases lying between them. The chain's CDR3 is CASSLDSRQQETQYF. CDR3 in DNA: TGTGCCAGCAGTTTAGACAGTAGGCAGCAAGAGACCCAGTACTTC.

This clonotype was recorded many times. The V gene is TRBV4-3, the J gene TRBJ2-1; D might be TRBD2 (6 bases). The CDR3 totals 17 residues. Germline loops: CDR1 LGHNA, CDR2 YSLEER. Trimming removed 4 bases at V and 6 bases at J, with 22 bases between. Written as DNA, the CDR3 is TGCGCCAGCAGCCCAACTGGCGGGACTGCCAGGGCCAATGAGCAGTTCTTC. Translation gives CASSPTGGTARANEQFF.

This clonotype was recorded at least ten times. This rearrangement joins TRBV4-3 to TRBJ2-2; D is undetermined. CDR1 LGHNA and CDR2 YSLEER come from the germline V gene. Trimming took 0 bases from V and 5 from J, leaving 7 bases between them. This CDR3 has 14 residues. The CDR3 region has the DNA TGCGCCAGCAGCCAAGAGTGGCAGACCGGGGAGCTGTTTTTT. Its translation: CASSQEWQTGELFF.

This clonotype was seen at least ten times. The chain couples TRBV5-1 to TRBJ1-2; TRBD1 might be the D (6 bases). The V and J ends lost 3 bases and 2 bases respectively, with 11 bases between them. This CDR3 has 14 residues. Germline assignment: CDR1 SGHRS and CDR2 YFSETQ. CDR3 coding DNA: TGCGCCAGCAGCTCAACCACAGGGAACTATGGCTACACCTTC. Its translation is CASSSTTGNYGYTF.

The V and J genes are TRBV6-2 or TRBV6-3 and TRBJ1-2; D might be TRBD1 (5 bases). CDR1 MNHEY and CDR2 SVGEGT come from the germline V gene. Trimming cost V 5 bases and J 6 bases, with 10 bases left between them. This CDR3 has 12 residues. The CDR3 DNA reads TGTGCCAGCAGTGACCGGGACCATGGCTACACCTTC. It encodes CASSDRDHGYTF.

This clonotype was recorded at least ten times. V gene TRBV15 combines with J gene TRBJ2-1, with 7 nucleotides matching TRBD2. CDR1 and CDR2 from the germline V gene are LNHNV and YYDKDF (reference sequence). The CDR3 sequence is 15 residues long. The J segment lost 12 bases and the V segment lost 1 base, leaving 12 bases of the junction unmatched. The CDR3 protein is CATSRVEGGRTRQFF. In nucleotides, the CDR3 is TGTGCCACCAGCAGAGTTGAGGGAGGGAGGACACGGCAGTTCTTC. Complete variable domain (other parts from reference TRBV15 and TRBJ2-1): DAMVIQNPRYQVTQFGKPVTLSCSQTLNHNVMYWYQQKSSQAPKLLFHYYDKDFNNEADTPDNFQSRRPNTSFCFLDIRSPGLGDTAMYLCATSRVEGGRTRQFFGPGTRLTVL.

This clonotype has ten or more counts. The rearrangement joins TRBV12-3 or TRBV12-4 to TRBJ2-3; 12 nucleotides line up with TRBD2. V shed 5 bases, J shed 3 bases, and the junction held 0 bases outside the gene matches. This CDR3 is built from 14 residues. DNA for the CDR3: TGTGCCAGCAGTACTAGCGGGAGGACAGATACGCAGTATTTT. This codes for CASSTSGRTDTQYF.

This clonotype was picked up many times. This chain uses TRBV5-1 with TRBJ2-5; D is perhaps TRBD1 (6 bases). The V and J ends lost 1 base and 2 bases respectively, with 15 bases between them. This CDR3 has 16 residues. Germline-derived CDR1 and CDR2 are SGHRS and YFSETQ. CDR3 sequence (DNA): TGCGCCAGCAGCTTGACGGGACACCGGGATCAAGAGACCCAGTACTTC. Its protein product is CASSLTGHRDQETQYF.